This T cell receptor (beta chain) was retrieved from a study of cytomegalovirus exposure and HLA in healthy donors. PCR was performed using 60 Vbeta and 13 Jbeta primers. Only in-frame clones appear in the TCRdb table, and some are missing; sequencing was by immunoSEQ multiplex PCR. This table has roughly 69,000 clones, 73% appearing once. This clone showed up just a few times. Its antigen remains unknown. One end of the junction is discordant with germline, which a read error may explain. This CDR3 is 19 amino acids long. Germline CDR1 reads SEHNR; CDR2 reads FQNEAQ (reference sequence). Points from the study as a whole: Most subjects had HLA-A and HLA-B alleles reportedly predicted accurately by TCR beta sequences. Apparent HLA restriction characterized most CMV-associated TCR beta chains in a later analysis. Later work associated roughly 15,000 TCR beta sequences with HLA alleles at 0.05 false discovery rate.

The receptor was isolated from a man in his forties or fifties in good health and CMV-seronegative. This rearrangement joins TRBV7-9 to TRBJ2-7; D is perhaps TRBD2 (6 bases). The sequencing input was PBMCs. CDR3 coding DNA: TGTTCCAGCAGCTTAGGCGGAGGAGGGATCAACCCTGGGGCTTGGGAGCAGTACTTC. The encoded protein is CSSSLGGGGINPGAWEQYF.